The 20 T cell receptor beta chains below come from one sample, sequenced in a study of blood T cell repertoires in COVID-19. TCRdb's copy holds only in-frame clones and misses some; the assay was immunoSEQ multiplex PCR. The table shows around 140,000 clones, with about nine tenths occurring only once. The sample comprised PBMCs or T cells enriched from blood (not recorded which). The receptors originated from a woman in her 40s who had been exposed to COVID-19.

The chain carries TRBV29-1 and TRBJ1-1, with a possible D match to TRBD1 (5 bases). Germline-derived CDR1 and CDR2 are SQVTM and ANQGSEA. V lost 3 bases, J lost 7 bases, and 9 bases lay in between. CDR3 length: 11 residues. CDR3 DNA: TGCAGCGTTGATGGACACGGTGAAGCTTTCTTT. Translation: CSVDGHGEAFF.

This chain joins TRBV28 and TRBJ1-5, with a possible D match to TRBD1 (5 bases). The germline CDR1 and CDR2 sequences are MDHEN and SYDVKM. The CDR3 has 14 amino acids. The V gene lost 2 bases and the J gene lost 3 bases, with 8 bases spanning the gap. In DNA, the CDR3 is TGTGCCAGCAGTTTACGACAGTTCAATCAGCCCCAGCATTTT. It encodes CASSLRQFNQPQHF.

This chain links TRBV7-9 with TRBJ2-7; the match to TRBD1 covers 8 bases. V was clipped by 3 bases and J by 3 bases; unmatched bases: 10. The germline CDR1 and CDR2 sequences are SEHNR and FQNEAQ (reference sequence). The CDR3 covers 16 residues. DNA for the CDR3: TGTGCCAGCAGCTTGACCCCGACAGGGGCGGACTACGAGCAGTACTTC. Residues: CASSLTPTGADYEQYF.

V is TRBV11-2 and J is TRBJ2-1, with D possibly being TRBD1 (8 bases). V lost 0 bases and J 7 bases, leaving 16 bases between the germline ends. Germline V CDR1 and CDR2: SGHAT, FQNNGV. The CDR3 has 16 amino acids. The CDR3 DNA follows: TGTGCCAGCAGCTTAGATCTGGCACAGGGGGGGAATGAGCAGTTCTTC. Its translation is CASSLDLAQGGNEQFF.

The chain uses TRBV19 and TRBJ1-2, with 7 bases aligning to TRBD1. CDR1 LNHDA and CDR2 SQIVND come from the germline V gene (reference sequence). J gave up 6 bases and V 6 bases, and 4 bases lay outside the gene matches. The CDR3 spans 12 residues. CDR3 amino acids: CASRSGQNGYTF. CDR3 nucleotides: TGTGCCAGTAGGTCGGGACAGAATGGCTACACCTTC.

The chain couples TRBV6-5 to TRBJ1-1, with D perhaps matching TRBD1 (5 bases). The CDR3 spans 13 residues. With 11 bases removed from V and 2 bases from J, the gap between germline ends came to 15 bases. In germline, CDR1 is MNHEY, CDR2 SVGAGI. CDR3 sequence: CAALRTPNTEAFF. The CDR3 DNA reads TGTGCCGCCCTGAGGACACCTAACACTGAAGCTTTCTTT.

This chain connects TRBV5-1 to TRBJ2-7; weak D call: TRBD1 (6 bases). The germline V gene encodes CDR1 SGHRS and CDR2 YFSETQ. Trimming left V 7 bases short and J 3 bases short, with 17 bases between. This CDR3 has 14 amino acids. The CDR3 spells CASRLRDTIYEQYF. In DNA, the CDR3 is TGCGCCAGCCGTCTCCGGGACACAATCTACGAGCAGTACTTC.

The chain combines TRBV5-1 with TRBJ2-5; a weak D match, TRBD1 (6 bases). Trimming stripped 2 bases from V and 0 bases from J, with 11 bases between. CDR1 is SGHRS and CDR2 is YFSETQ in the germline V gene. The CDR3 spans 15 residues. The CDR3 region has the DNA TGCGCCAGCAGCTTTCGTGGACAGTACCAAGAGACCCAGTACTTC. This codes for CASSFRGQYQETQYF.

This clone was counted only a few times. The chain combines TRBV2 with TRBJ1-2, with 9 bases that match TRBD1. The CDR3 runs 14 residues. Per germline, CDR1 SNHLY and CDR2 FYNNEI. J gave up 4 bases and V 7 bases, and 7 bases lay outside the gene matches. In nucleotides, the CDR3 is TGTGCCAGCAATCGCGGACAGGGGAGCTATGGCTACACCTTC. Its protein product is CASNRGQGSYGYTF.

This chain links TRBV28 with TRBJ2-3, with TRBD1 matching over 7 bases. This CDR3 region has 15 residues. V lost 4 bases, J lost 3 bases, and 7 bases stayed unmatched. Germline loops: CDR1 MDHEN, CDR2 SYDVKM. The CDR3 DNA sequence: TGTGCCAGCAGTTCAAATGACAGGGAAACAGATACGCAGTATTTT. Translation gives CASSSNDRETDTQYF. Supplemented by reference TRBV28 and TRBJ2-3, the full variable domain reads DVKVTQSSRYLVKRTGEKVFLECVQDMDHENMFWYRQDPGLGLRLIYFSYDVKMKEKGDIPEGYSVSREKKERFSLILESASTNQTSMYLCASSSNDRETDTQYFGPGTRLTVL.

CDR3 DNA sequence: TGTGCCAGCAGCCGGGACAGGGGGAGGAACACCGGGGAGCTGTTTTTT. Translation: CASSRDRGRNTGELFF. This chain links TRBV5-4 with TRBJ2-2, with 11 bases aligning to TRBD1. The germline CDR1 and CDR2 sequences are SGHNT and YYREEE (reference sequence). J gave up 1 base and V 4 bases, and 3 bases lay outside the gene matches. The CDR3 runs to 16 residues. The entire variable domain, with the rest obtained from reference TRBV5-4 and TRBJ2-2, is as follows: ETGVTQSPTHLIKTRGQQVTLRCSSQSGHNTVSWYQQALGQGPQFIFQYYREEENGRGNFPPRFSGLQFPNYSSELNVNALELDDSALYLCASSRDRGRNTGELFFGEGSRLTVL.

V and J are TRBV6-1 and TRBJ1-5, with a weak D call TRBD1 (6 bases). From germline, CDR1 is MNHNS and CDR2 SASEGT. Between the trimmed V and J ends, which lost 2 bases and 1 base, there was a span of 12 bases. This CDR3 spans 16 amino acids. The chain's CDR3 is CASSESEDRSNQPQHF. The CDR3 DNA reads TGTGCCAGCAGTGAAAGCGAAGACAGGAGCAATCAGCCCCAGCATTTT.

This clone was seen only once. V and J are TRBV19 and TRBJ2-3; D remains unclear. The V gene's germline CDR1 is LNHDA and CDR2 SQIVND (reference sequence). V dropped 3 bases and J dropped 3 bases, with 7 bases sitting between them. This CDR3 comprises 13 residues. The CDR3 coding sequence is TGTGCCAGTAGTATGATGAGGACAGATACGCAGTATTTT. It codes for CASSMMRTDTQYF.

V usage is TRBV15 and J usage is TRBJ2-1, with D possibly TRBD1 on 5 matching bases. CDR1 is LNHNV, CDR2 YYDKDF, per germline (reference sequence). Between the trimmed V and J ends, which lost 2 bases and 4 bases, there was a span of 15 bases. The CDR3 consists of 16 residues. The CDR3: CATSRPQGARYNEQFF. Here the CDR3 DNA reads TGTGCCACCAGCAGACCCCAAGGGGCGAGGTACAATGAGCAGTTCTTC.

This chain uses TRBV7-2 with TRBJ2-7, with TRBD1 matching 9 bases. The V gene's germline CDR1 is SGHTA and CDR2 FQGNSA. This CDR3 region has 14 residues. J was trimmed by 4 bases and V by 4 bases; bases with no gene match: 5. The DNA for the CDR3 is TGTGCCAGCAGCTCCCGGGACAGGGCGTACGAGCAGTACTTC. It encodes CASSSRDRAYEQYF.

The genes are TRBV28 and TRBJ2-7; 8 nucleotides align to TRBD2. Germline CDR1 reads MDHEN; CDR2 reads SYDVKM. J was trimmed by 3 bases and V by 4 bases; bases with no gene match: 5. The CDR3 is 14 residues long. CDR3: CASSSAGESYEQYF. CDR3 DNA: TGTGCCAGCAGTTCAGCGGGAGAGAGCTACGAGCAGTACTTC.

This chain connects TRBV23-1 to TRBJ2-7; D may be TRBD1 (5 bases). TRBV23-1 has ORF status, its function being uncertain. The CDR3 totals 14 residues. The V end lost 6 bases, the J end lost 0 bases, and 12 bases lay between the germline ends. This CDR3 is CASSPRVDSYEQYF. The DNA for the CDR3 is TGCGCCAGCAGCCCCAGGGTTGACTCCTACGAGCAGTACTTC.

The rearrangement joins TRBV6-5 to TRBJ1-2, with 11 bases lining up with TRBD1. The CDR3 covers 14 residues. V dropped 2 bases and J dropped 7; count of bases not matched to a gene: 3. Germline V CDR1 and CDR2: MNHEY, SVGAGI. DNA for the CDR3: TGTGCCAGCAGTTACCCCGGGACAGGGGGTGGCTACACCTTC. It yields the protein CASSYPGTGGGYTF.

The chain is built from TRBV28 and TRBJ2-7; D perhaps matches TRBD2 (5 bases). The V gene lost 5 bases and the J gene lost 4 bases, with 24 bases spanning the gap. This CDR3 region has 17 residues. The V gene's germline CDR1 is MDHEN and CDR2 SYDVKM. CDR3 sequence: CASSLIPYSDRQYEQYF. CDR3 coding DNA: TGTGCCAGCAGTCTAATCCCCTATAGCGACCGCCAATACGAGCAGTACTTC.

This rearrangement joins TRBV7-2 to TRBJ2-3; D gene uncertain. Germline V gene lookup returns CDR1 SGHTA and CDR2 FQGNSA. V lost 1 base to trimming and J lost 2 bases, with 10 bases between them. The CDR3 covers 15 residues. The CDR3 reads CASSLDFGHTDTQYF. The CDR3, as DNA: TGTGCCAGCAGCTTAGACTTTGGGCACACAGATACGCAGTATTTT.